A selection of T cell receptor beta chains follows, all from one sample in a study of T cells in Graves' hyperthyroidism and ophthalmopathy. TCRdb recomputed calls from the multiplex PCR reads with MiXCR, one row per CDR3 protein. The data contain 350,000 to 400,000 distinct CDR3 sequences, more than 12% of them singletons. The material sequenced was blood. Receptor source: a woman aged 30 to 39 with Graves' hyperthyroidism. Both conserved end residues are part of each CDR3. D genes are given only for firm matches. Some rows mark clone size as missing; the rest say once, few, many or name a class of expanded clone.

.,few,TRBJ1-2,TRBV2,CASSEEGSYGYTF,TGTGCCAGCAGTGAAGAAGGGTCCTATGGCTACACCTTC
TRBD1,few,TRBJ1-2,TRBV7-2,CASSEGQGPRGYTF,TGTGCCAGCAGCGAAGGACAGGGCCCTAGAGGCTACACCTTC
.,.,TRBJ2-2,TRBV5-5,CASSLFISGNTGELFF,TGTGCCAGCAGCTTGTTTATTAGCGGGAACACCGGGGAGCTGTTTTTT
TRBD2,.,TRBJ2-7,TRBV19,CASSITAGVAEQYF,TGTGCCAGTAGTATTACAGCGGGAGTAGCCGAGCAGTACTTC
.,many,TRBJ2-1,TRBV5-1,CASSPLREYEQFF,TGCGCCAGCAGTCCTCTCCGGGAGTATGAGCAGTTCTTC
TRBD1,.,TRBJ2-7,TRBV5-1,CASSLQDRGSYEQYF,TGCGCCAGCAGCTTGCAGGACAGGGGTTCCTACGAGCAGTACTTC
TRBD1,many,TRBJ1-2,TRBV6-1,CASSGTDRGGFGGYTF,TGTGCCAGCAGTGGGACTGACAGGGGTGGTTTTGGAGGCTACACCTTC
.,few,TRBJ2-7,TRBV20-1,CSARDPQGRTYEQYF,TGCAGTGCTAGAGATCCCCAGGGGAGAACCTACGAGCAGTACTTC
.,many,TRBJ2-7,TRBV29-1,CSVDGDYEQYF,TGCAGCGTTGATGGAGACTACGAGCAGTACTTC
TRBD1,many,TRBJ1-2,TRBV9,CASSVGGQGLLYGYTF,TGTGCCAGCAGCGTAGGGGGACAGGGCCTCCTCTATGGCTACACCTTC
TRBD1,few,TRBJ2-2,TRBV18,CASSPGTGKSGELFF,TGTGCCAGCTCACCAGGGACAGGGAAATCCGGGGAGCTGTTTTTT
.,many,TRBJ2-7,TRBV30,CAWSVLGKGYEQYF,TGTGCCTGGAGTGTACTGGGAAAGGGCTACGAGCAGTACTTC